This T cell receptor (beta chain) appears in the sequencing data of a study of shared clonotypes between healthy human individuals. Germline V gene sequence: CDR1 MGHRA, CDR2 YSYEKL. CDR3 size: 16 residues. V shed 0 bases and J shed 1 base, with 9 bases lying between them. Cells designated naive CD8 were CD45RO-negative and were positively selected for CCR7, with terminally differentiated effector memory CD45RA+ cells excluded. Donors were healthy HIV-negative adults without recently reported acute infections or vaccinations. Findings and caveats of the study: On the whole, naive subsets had larger estimated richness than memory subsets had. Exclusively blood specimens were collected; tissue repertoires likely differ.

Details on this clone: What it recognizes is unknown.

The authors ran the assay at deep level. Using immunoSEQ multiplex PCR, the repertoire was profiled, and TCRdb retains in-frame clones only, with some absent. The sample lists fewer than 1 million clones, approximately 97% occurring once. The sample comprised naive CD8+ T cells sorted from blood. The chain links TRBV4-1 to TRBJ1-4, with D perhaps matching TRBD1 (6 bases). The receptor's source is a young man in good health. As DNA, the CDR3 is TGCGCCAGCAGCCAAGAACAGGGCTTAACTAATGAAAAACTGTTTTTT. Translation: CASSQEQGLTNEKLFF.